The rows below give T cell receptor beta chains drawn from one sample of a study of blood T cell repertoires in COVID-19. The table came from immunoSEQ multiplex PCR; TCRdb's copy has only in-frame clones and leaves some out. Counted here are around 100,000 clones, approximately 87% occurring once; the ten biggest clones make up around 13%. The specimen was peripheral blood. Source of these receptors: a human donor in a cohort sampled during active or convalescent COVID-19. The CDR3 runs from the conserved cysteine through the conserved F or W. D genes are given only for firm matches. Rows may omit the clone size; those that give it use once, few, many or a size class.

D,J,V,size,DNA,CDR3
NA,TRBJ1-1,TRBV6-2/TRBV6-3,NA,TGTGCCAGCAGCCCATTGACAAAGGGGGGGGCGCGTACGAACACTGAAGCTTTCTTT,CASSPLTKGGARTNTEAFF
NA,TRBJ2-5,TRBV11-3,once,TGTGCCAGCAGCCCAAAGCGGGTTTTGGGTGTAGAGACCCAGTACTTC,CASSPKRVLGVETQYF
NA,TRBJ1-5,TRBV9,NA,TGTGCCAGCAGCGCGGACACGGTCGCGCCCCAGCATTTT,CASSADTVAPQHF
NA,TRBJ2-7,TRBV10-1,NA,TGCGCCAGTGAGCGGGCGACGGGCGAGCAGTACTTC,CASERATGEQYF
TRBD1,TRBJ2-1,TRBV7-9,NA,TGTGCCAGCAGCATCCGGACAGGCGATAATGAGCAGTTCTTC,CASSIRTGDNEQFF
TRBD2,TRBJ2-2,TRBV11-2,once,TGTGCCAGCAGCTTAGATTCGGGACTAGCGGGGAAGGGAGCCGGGGAGCTGTTTTTT,CASSLDSGLAGKGAGELFF
TRBD1,TRBJ1-2,TRBV10-3,NA,TGTGCCATCAGCCCGACAGGGGGCCGTGGCTACACCTTC,CAISPTGGRGYTF
NA,TRBJ1-2,TRBV5-6,NA,TGTGCCAGCAGCGTACCCGACAGATATGGCTACACCTTC,CASSVPDRYGYTF
NA,TRBJ2-7,TRBV12-3/TRBV12-4,NA,TGTGCCAGCAGCTACAGGGAATCCTACGAGCAGTACTTC,CASSYRESYEQYF
TRBD1,TRBJ2-7,TRBV4-1,once,TGCGCCAGCAGCCGGACAGGGGAGGGCTACGAGCAGTACTTC,CASSRTGEGYEQYF
NA,TRBJ2-1,TRBV4-1,NA,TGCGCCAGCAGCCAAGATCTATCCAGGGGTTACAATGAGCAGTTCTTC,CASSQDLSRGYNEQFF
NA,TRBJ1-5,TRBV10-3,NA,TGTGCCATCAGTCTGGGGGCGGATCAGCCCCAGCATTTT,CAISLGADQPQHF
TRBD1,TRBJ1-5,TRBV7-8,NA,TGTGCCAGCAGCCGGGACAGGGTTGGCCATCAGCCCCAGCATTTT,CASSRDRVGHQPQHF
NA,TRBJ1-5,TRBV5-5,NA,TGTGCCAGCAGCTCGACAGCCGTCTTAACGACCCAGCATTTT,CASSSTAVLTTQHF
NA,TRBJ2-1,TRBV24-1,NA,TGTGCCACCAGTGATTCCGGCGGGACGTGGTCCTACAATGAGCAGTTCTTC,CATSDSGGTWSYNEQFF
NA,TRBJ1-4,TRBV11-3,NA,TGTGCCAGCAGCTCCAGACAGAATGAAAAACTGTTTTTT,CASSSRQNEKLFF
TRBD1,TRBJ1-4,TRBV10-3,NA,TGTGCCATCAGTGAGTTCAGGGGGACTAATGAAAAACTGTTTTTT,CAISEFRGTNEKLFF
TRBD1,TRBJ1-1,TRBV10-3,NA,TGTGCCATCAGTGGCAGACAGGGGGCTACTGAAGCTTTCTTT,CAISGRQGATEAFF
NA,TRBJ2-2,TRBV19,many,TGTGCCAGTAGTATAGGGGGGGCCGGGGAGCTGTTTTTT,CASSIGGAGELFF
TRBD2,TRBJ2-7,TRBV10-3,NA,TGTGCCATCAGGGCCAGCGGGGGGCCCAGTCCCTACGAGCAGTACTTC,CAIRASGGPSPYEQYF
NA,TRBJ1-1,TRBV6-1,few,TGTGCCAGCAGTGAGTGGGGGGAAGACACTGAAGCTTTCTTT,CASSEWGEDTEAFF
NA,TRBJ1-5,TRBV7-6,few,TGTGCCAGCAGCTTCGTGAATCAGCCCCAGCATTTT,CASSFVNQPQHF
NA,TRBJ2-1,TRBV5-1,few,TGCGCCAGCAGCTTGTCCCTGGGACAGTCGACTAGGGATGAGCAGTTCTTC,CASSLSLGQSTRDEQFF
NA,TRBJ1-2,TRBV7-9,NA,TGTGCCAGCAGCTTGTTCGGAGGGCAAGGATATGGCTACACCTTC,CASSLFGGQGYGYTF
NA,TRBJ2-7,TRBV6-5,NA,TGTGCCAGCAGTACCCGGGACAACTACGAGCAGTACTTC,CASSTRDNYEQYF
TRBD1,TRBJ1-1,TRBV2,once,TGTGCCAGCAAACCGGGACAGGGTAGGACTGAAGCTTTCTTT,CASKPGQGRTEAFF
TRBD2,TRBJ2-3,TRBV20-1,NA,TGCAGTGCTAGTACACCGGGACTAGCGGTAACAGATACGCAGTATTTT,CSASTPGLAVTDTQYF
NA,TRBJ1-1,TRBV6-5,once,TGTGCCAGCAGTTACTACCGGACAGATGAAGCTTTCTTT,CASSYYRTDEAFF
NA,TRBJ1-1,TRBV6-5,NA,TGTGCCAGCAGGGGGGGGGCCGAGCGGACTGAAGCTTTCTTT,CASRGGAERTEAFF
NA,TRBJ1-1,TRBV7-9,few,TGTGCCAGCAGCTTTGATTTGGCTGTCACTGAAGCTTTCTTT,CASSFDLAVTEAFF
NA,TRBJ1-6,TRBV5-1,NA,TGCGCCAGCAGCTCTGCGCGGGGTGCAAATTCACCCCTCCACTTT,CASSSARGANSPLHF
NA,TRBJ1-6,TRBV28,NA,TGTGCCAGCTTGAGGGGGGGCATTTCACCCCTCCACTTT,CASLRGGISPLHF
TRBD1,TRBJ2-6,TRBV3-1/TRBV3-2,NA,TGTGCCAGCAGCCAAGATCTCGGGACAGGGTACCACTCTGGGGCCAACGTCCTGACTTTC,CASSQDLGTGYHSGANVLTF
TRBD1,TRBJ2-7,TRBV6-5,once,TGTGCCAGCAGGGGGACAGGCCAACGGGAGCAGTACTTC,CASRGTGQREQYF
NA,TRBJ1-2,TRBV9,NA,TGTGCCAGCAGCGTAACAGAAAACTATGGCTACACCTTC,CASSVTENYGYTF
NA,TRBJ2-3,TRBV24-1,NA,TGTGCCACCAGTGGGCTCGTAAGCACAGATACGCAGTATTTT,CATSGLVSTDTQYF